Following are 7 T cell receptor beta chains from one sample sequenced in a study of cytomegalovirus exposure and HLA in healthy donors. 13 Jbeta primers and 60 Vbeta primers were used for the PCR. Assay: immunoSEQ multiplex PCR; the TCRdb copy retains only in-frame clones and omits some. The table lists 150,000 to 200,000 clones, 80% of them singletons, with 4% to 5% in the top ten. Sequencing input: PBMCs. The receptors stem from a man younger than 40 in good health and CMV-seronegative.

The CDR3 here is CASSVAGGVGTDTQYF. CDR3 nucleotides: TGTGCCAGCAGCGTAGCCGGAGGGGTCGGGACAGATACGCAGTATTTT. The chain has TRBV9 and TRBJ2-3; the D gene is possibly TRBD2 (6 bases). Germline values: CDR1 SGDLS, CDR2 YYNGEE. With 0 bases removed from V and 3 bases from J, the gap between germline ends came to 14 bases. The CDR3 has 16 residues.

The chain links TRBV27 to TRBJ2-7; possible D gene TRBD1, 6 bases. Trimming left V 6 bases short and J 2 bases short, with 11 bases between. The CDR3 consists of 13 residues. The germline V gene encodes CDR1 MNHEY and CDR2 SMNVEV (reference sequence). The CDR3 loop is CASRQGWTYEQYF. The CDR3 DNA follows: TGTGCCAGCAGACAGGGTTGGACCTACGAGCAGTACTTC.

The chain employs TRBV6-1 and TRBJ1-5, with D possibly matching TRBD1 (6 bases). Germline assignment: CDR1 MNHNS and CDR2 SASEGT. Trimming left V 6 bases short and J 0 bases short, with 9 bases between. The CDR3 spans 14 residues. Here the CDR3 DNA reads TGTGCCAGCAGGCCAGGGGTTAGCAATCAGCCCCAGCATTTT. Amino acids: CASRPGVSNQPQHF.

The chain couples TRBV5-1 to TRBJ2-1; possibly TRBD1 for D (6 bases). CDR3 length: 17 amino acids. Trimming took off 4 bases at V and 0 bases at J, with 17 bases between the two ends. The germline V gene has CDR1 SGHRS and CDR2 YFSETQ. CDR3 residues: CASSPLTGSSSYNEQFF. Written as DNA, the CDR3 is TGCGCCAGCAGCCCGCTGACAGGCTCAAGCTCCTACAATGAGCAGTTCTTC.

The rearrangement uses TRBV5-4 and TRBJ1-1; no definite D call. The CDR3 spans 15 residues. Germline V gene sequence: CDR1 SGHNT, CDR2 YYREEE (reference sequence). The V gene lost 0 bases and the J gene lost 6 bases, with 15 bases spanning the gap. The CDR3 sequence is CASSLALRGHAEAFF. In DNA form, the CDR3 reads TGTGCCAGCAGCTTGGCCCTTAGAGGGCACGCTGAAGCTTTCTTT. The whole variable domain, remainder taken from reference TRBV5-4 and TRBJ1-1, is ETGVTQSPTHLIKTRGQQVTLRCSSQSGHNTVSWYQQALGQGPQFIFQYYREEENGRGNFPPRFSGLQFPNYSSELNVNALELDDSALYLCASSLALRGHAEAFFGQGTRLTVV.

This chain links TRBV28 with TRBJ1-2, with D possibly being TRBD1 (5 bases). V lost 3 bases and J 5 bases, leaving 22 bases between the germline ends. The V gene's germline CDR1 is MDHEN and CDR2 SYDVKM. This CDR3 is 17 amino acids long. The chain's CDR3 is CASSFGGQGPLLYGYTF. As DNA, the CDR3 is TGTGCCAGCAGTTTCGGTGGGCAGGGTCCCCTTCTTTATGGCTACACCTTC.

This rearrangement joins TRBV7-2 to TRBJ1-5; D uncertain. Trimming removed 3 bases from V and 0 bases from J, with 6 bases in between. The CDR3 extends over 14 amino acids. In germline, CDR1 is SGHTA, CDR2 FQGNSA. Here the CDR3 DNA reads TGTGCCAGCAGCTTGGACTATAGCAATCAGCCCCAGCATTTT. This codes for CASSLDYSNQPQHF.